This T cell receptor beta chain appears in the sequencing data of a study of shared clonotypes between healthy human individuals. Study-level points and caveats: Investigators collected only blood, and repertoires in tissues likely differ.

With regard to this clone: The antigen remains unidentified. The same CDR3 is also encoded by other DNA sequences in this sample.

Sorted-subset replicate PCR reactions contained 200 to 250 ng DNA, corresponding to 29,000 or so T cell genomes. In the authors' methods: ImmunoSEQ yielded junction-only sequences lacking quality scores, so filtering differed. The data were produced by immunoSEQ multiplex PCR, yet TCRdb's version contains in-frame clones alone and is incomplete. Clone size and V and J calls were adopted from that table, with D and trimming inferred from the DNA. This sample has 560,000 or so clones, with around 96% found just once. Germline V gene lookup returns CDR1 MGHRA and CDR2 YSYEKL. V lost 4 bases and J lost 0, with 9 bases in between. This CDR3 has 14 residues. Naive CD8 cells lacked CD45RO, underwent positive selection for CCR7 and left out terminally differentiated effector memory CD45RA+ cells. Recent vaccinations or acute infections were absent in the healthy HIV-negative adult donors.

Sequenced material: naive CD8+ T cells sorted from blood. This clonotype was obtained from a woman aged 25-40 years in good health. V and J are TRBV4-1 and TRBJ1-1, with D maybe TRBD1 (6 bases). CDR3 sequence: CASSPGQLNTEAFF. Here the CDR3 DNA reads TGCGCCAGCAGCCCCGGACAGTTGAACACTGAAGCTTTCTTT.